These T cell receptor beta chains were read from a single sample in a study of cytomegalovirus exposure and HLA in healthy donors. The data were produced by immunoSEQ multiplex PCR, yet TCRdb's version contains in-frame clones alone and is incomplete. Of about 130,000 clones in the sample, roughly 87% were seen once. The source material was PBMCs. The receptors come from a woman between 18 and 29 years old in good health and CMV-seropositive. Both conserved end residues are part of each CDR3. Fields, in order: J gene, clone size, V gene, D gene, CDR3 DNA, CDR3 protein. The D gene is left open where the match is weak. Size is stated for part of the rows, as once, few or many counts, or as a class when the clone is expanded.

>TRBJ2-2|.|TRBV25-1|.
TGTGCCAGCAGTGAACTCAACACCGGGGAGCTGTTTTTT
CASSELNTGELFF
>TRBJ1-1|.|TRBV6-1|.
TGTGCCAGCAGTGAATACGCTATGAACACTGAAGCTTTCTTT
CASSEYAMNTEAFF
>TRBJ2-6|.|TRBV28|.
TGTGCCAGCAGTCTGGGGGGTGGGCGGGCCTCCCCTTTCTCTGGGGCCAACGTCCTGACTTTC
CASSLGGGRASPFSGANVLTF
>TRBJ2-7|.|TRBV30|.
TGTGCCTGGAGTGTATTGGGAGGATACGAGCAGTACTTC
CAWSVLGGYEQYF
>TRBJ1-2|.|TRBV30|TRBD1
TGTGCCTGGACGGGGACAGGGGGCCGACAGCACACCTTC
CAWTGTGGRQHTF
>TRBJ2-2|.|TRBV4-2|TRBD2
TGTGCCAGCAGCCAAGATAGGGTCGGGGGGTTGAACACCGGGGAGCTGTTTTTT
CASSQDRVGGLNTGELFF
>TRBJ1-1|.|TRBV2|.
TGTGCCAGCAGCCCTACCGGGACAACTACTCGTGAAGCTTTCTTT
CASSPTGTTTREAFF
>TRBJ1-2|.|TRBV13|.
TGTGCCAGCAGCTTAGGGGGTGGGCTGGAAGGCTACACCTTC
CASSLGGGLEGYTF
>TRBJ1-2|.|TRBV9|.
TGTGCCAGCAGCCCCCCAGACAGGTTTTTCTATGGCTACACCTTC
CASSPPDRFFYGYTF
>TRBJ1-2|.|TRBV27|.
TGTGCCAGCAGCTGGCGGGGGGCGGGCGTAAATGGCTACACCTTC
CASSWRGAGVNGYTF
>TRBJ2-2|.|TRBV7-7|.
TGTGCCAGCAGCCTCTACCCCAGAGGAACCGGGGAGCTGTTTTTT
CASSLYPRGTGELFF
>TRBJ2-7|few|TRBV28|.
TGTGCCAGCAGAGACAGCTGGACCTACGAGCAGTACTTC
CASRDSWTYEQYF
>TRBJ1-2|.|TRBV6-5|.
TGTGCCAGCAGTAAACAGGCCCCCCCTACCTACACCTTC
CASSKQAPPTYTF
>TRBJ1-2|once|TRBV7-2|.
TGTGCCAGCAGCTTAGCCCCGGGCAGGGGTTTCTATGGCTACACCTTC
CASSLAPGRGFYGYTF
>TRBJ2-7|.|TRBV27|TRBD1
TGTGCCAGCAGTTTGATGACAGGGGGCTTGAGAGAGCAGTACTTC
CASSLMTGGLREQYF
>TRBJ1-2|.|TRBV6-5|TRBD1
TGTGCCAGCAGTCAAAAAGGACAGGCTCATGGCTACACCTTC
CASSQKGQAHGYTF
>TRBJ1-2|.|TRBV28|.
TGTGCCAGCAGTTCCGGGGGATATGGCTACACCTTC
CASSSGGYGYTF
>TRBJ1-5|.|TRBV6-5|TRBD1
TGTGCCAGCAGTTTGGACAGGGGACGTCAGCCCCAGCATTTT
CASSLDRGRQPQHF
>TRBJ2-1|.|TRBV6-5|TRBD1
TGTGCCAGCAGTTACACAGGGGGCGGGGTAGGTGAGCAGTTCTTC
CASSYTGGGVGEQFF
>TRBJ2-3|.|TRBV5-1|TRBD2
TGCGCCAGCAGCTTGGTAGTGGCGGGGGGGCAGTATTTT
CASSLVVAGGQYF
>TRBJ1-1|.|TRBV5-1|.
TGCGCCAGCAGCTTAGCAGCACAGTCTTCTGAAGCTTTCTTT
CASSLAAQSSEAFF
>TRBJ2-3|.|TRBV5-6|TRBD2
TGTGCCAGCAGCCCGCTCACTAGCGGGGGTAGCACAGATACGCAGTATTTT
CASSPLTSGGSTDTQYF
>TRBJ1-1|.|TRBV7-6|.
TGTGCCAGCAGCTCCCCGGGGGGACTTAGGAACACTGAAGCTTTCTTT
CASSSPGGLRNTEAFF
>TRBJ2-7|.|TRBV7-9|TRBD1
TGTGCCAGCAGCTATGGGGACAGGAGCCACGAGCAGTACTTC
CASSYGDRSHEQYF
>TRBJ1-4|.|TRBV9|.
TGTGCCAGCAGCGTAGGAGGAGGGGAAGGTGAAAAACTGTTTTTT
CASSVGGGEGEKLFF
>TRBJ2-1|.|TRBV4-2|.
TGTGCCAGCAGCCAGGACCCAGGACAGAGCTCCTACAATGAGCAGTTCTTC
CASSQDPGQSSYNEQFF
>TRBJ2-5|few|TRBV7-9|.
TGTGCCAGCAGCTTATGGCTGGGGCTCCAAGAGACCCAGTACTTC
CASSLWLGLQETQYF
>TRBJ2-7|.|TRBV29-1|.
TGCAGCGTTGAAAATGGCGGGGGCCCCTACGAGCAGTACTTC
CSVENGGGPYEQYF
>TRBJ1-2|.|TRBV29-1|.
TGCAGCGTTGAAGACTTCCCGGGGGGCAGTCCTAACTATGGCTACACCTTC
CSVEDFPGGSPNYGYTF
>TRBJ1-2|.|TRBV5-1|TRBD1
TGCGCCAGCAGCCCGTTAGATTCCGCCGGGACAGGGGGTTTCCTTCACTATGGCTACACCTTC
CASSPLDSAGTGGFLHYGYTF
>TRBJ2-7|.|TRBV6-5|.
TGTGCCAGCAGTTACTCAGGGAGGATTCAGTACTTC
CASSYSGRIQYF
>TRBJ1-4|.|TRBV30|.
TGTGCCTGGAGTGCGTCGGGAGAACTGTTTTTT
CAWSASGELFF
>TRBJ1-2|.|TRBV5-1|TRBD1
TGCGCCAGCAGCCCCAACCAAGGGGGCCATAACTATGGCTACACCTTC
CASSPNQGGHNYGYTF
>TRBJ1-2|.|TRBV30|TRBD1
TGTGCCTGGGGTATGACAGGGGACGGTGGCTACACCTTC
CAWGMTGDGGYTF
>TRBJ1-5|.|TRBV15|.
TGTGCCACCAGCAGAGAGTACAGAGCCAATCAGCCCCAGCATTTT
CATSREYRANQPQHF
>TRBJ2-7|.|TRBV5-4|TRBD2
TGTGCCAGCAGCCCCCGGCTAGCGGGGGGGAGCTCCTACGAGCAGTACTTC
CASSPRLAGGSSYEQYF
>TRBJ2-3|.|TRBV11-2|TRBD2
TGTGCCAGCAGCTTAGTAGCGGGGAGCACAGATACGCAGTATTTT
CASSLVAGSTDTQYF
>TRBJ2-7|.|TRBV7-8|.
TGTGCCAGCAGCCCGAGGCGTGCAATTCCCTACGAGCAGTACTTC
CASSPRRAIPYEQYF
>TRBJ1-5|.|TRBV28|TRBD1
TGTGCCAGCACCCTCGGACAGGGGACTTCCAATCAGCCCCAGCATTTT
CASTLGQGTSNQPQHF
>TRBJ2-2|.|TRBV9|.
TGTGCCAGCAGCGTAGGACTCCTCACCGGGGAGCTGTTTTTT
CASSVGLLTGELFF
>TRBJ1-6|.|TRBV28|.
TGTGCCAGCAGTTCTCCTAATTCACCCCTCCACTTT
CASSSPNSPLHF
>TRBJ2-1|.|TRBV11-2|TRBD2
TGTGCCAGCAGCTTAGTCTGGCTAGCGGGGGACCCCTCCTACAATGAGCAGTTCTTC
CASSLVWLAGDPSYNEQFF
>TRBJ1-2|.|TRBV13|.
TGTGCCAGCAGCTCGTGGGCTCAGGGGCAGATCTATGGCTACACCTTC
CASSSWAQGQIYGYTF
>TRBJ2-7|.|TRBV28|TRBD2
TGTGCCAGCAGTTTACCCGGACTAGCGGGGGCGGGGGAGCAGTACTTC
CASSLPGLAGAGEQYF
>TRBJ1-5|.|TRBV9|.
TGTGCCAGCAGCGTAGCAGGGAACGGCAATCAGCCCCAGCATTTT
CASSVAGNGNQPQHF
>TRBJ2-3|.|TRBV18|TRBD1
TGTGCCAGCTCACCAGGACAGGGAACTAGCACAGATACGCAGTATTTT
CASSPGQGTSTDTQYF
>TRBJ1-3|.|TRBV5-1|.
TGCGCCAGCAGCTTGGTGGCCGGACAAGACTCTGGAAACACCATATATTTT
CASSLVAGQDSGNTIYF
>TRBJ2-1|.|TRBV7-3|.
TGTGCCAGCAGCTGGACTATTCACAATGAGCAGTTCTTC
CASSWTIHNEQFF
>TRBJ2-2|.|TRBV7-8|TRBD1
TGTGCCAGCAGCTTAAGGGACAGGGGGACGAACACCGGGGAGCTGTTTTTT
CASSLRDRGTNTGELFF
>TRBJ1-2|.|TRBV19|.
TGTGCCAGTAGTATATCGGAGTATGGCTACACCTTC
CASSISEYGYTF